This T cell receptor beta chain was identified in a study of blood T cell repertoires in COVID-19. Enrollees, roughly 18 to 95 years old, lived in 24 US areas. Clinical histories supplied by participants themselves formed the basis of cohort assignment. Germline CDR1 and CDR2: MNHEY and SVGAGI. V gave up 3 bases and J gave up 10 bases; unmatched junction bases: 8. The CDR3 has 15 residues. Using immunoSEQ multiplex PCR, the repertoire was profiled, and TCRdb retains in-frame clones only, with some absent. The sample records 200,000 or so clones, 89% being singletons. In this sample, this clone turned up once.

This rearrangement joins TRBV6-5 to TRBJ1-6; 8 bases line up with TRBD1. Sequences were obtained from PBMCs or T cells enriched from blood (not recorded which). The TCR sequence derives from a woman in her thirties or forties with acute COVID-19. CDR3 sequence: CASSYVTGDRSPLHF. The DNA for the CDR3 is TGTGCCAGCAGTTATGTGACAGGGGATAGATCACCCCTCCACTTT.